Listed here are 20 T cell receptor beta chains from one sample, sequenced in a study of human T cells and chemical hapten exposure. The study extracted total RNA from unfractionated whole blood. TCRdb re-analysed the 5' RACE reads in MiXCR, keeping a single row per CDR3 protein. Of under 150,000 distinct CDR3 sequences in the sample, approximately 20% are singletons; the top ten hold around 2.7%. The origin of the receptors is a human donor in good health.

This clonotype was counted only a few times. CDR3 sequence: CASSPYRGTDTQYF. The CDR3, as DNA: TGTGCCAGCAGCCCATACAGGGGTACAGATACGCAGTATTTT. The chain employs TRBV7-6 and TRBJ2-3, with 7 positions matching TRBD1. J was trimmed by 3 bases and V by 5 bases; bases with no gene match: 5. The CDR3 length is 14 residues. Germline CDR1 reads SGHVS; CDR2 reads FNYEAQ.

The chain employs TRBV18 and TRBJ2-1, with unresolved D. The germline CDR1 and CDR2 sequences are KGHSH and LQKENI. Trimming left V 0 bases short and J 0 bases short, with 6 bases between. This CDR3 has 15 amino acids. DNA for the CDR3: TGTGCCAGCTCACCACCGGGTCGCTCCTACAATGAGCAGTTCTTC. Amino acid sequence: CASSPPGRSYNEQFF.

A few counts support this clonotype. The chain employs TRBV2 and TRBJ2-1, with D perhaps TRBD2 (6 bases). The CDR3 runs to 16 residues. Germline CDR1 SNHLY, CDR2 FYNNEI. The V end was cut by 0 bases, the J end by 4 bases, with 13 bases between. Here the CDR3 DNA reads TGTGCCAGCAGTGAAGCGGACCGGGGGTGGTACAATGAGCAGTTCTTC. It codes for CASSEADRGWYNEQFF.

The chain joins TRBV5-1 to TRBJ2-4; 7 bases match TRBD2. This CDR3 spans 16 amino acids. Germline V lookup: CDR1 SGHRS, CDR2 YFSETQ. With V trimmed by 6 bases and J by 3 bases, 12 bases remained unmatched. DNA for the CDR3: TGCGCCAGCAAACTAGGAGGGACTACCTTCAAAAACATTCAGTACTTC. Translation gives CASKLGGTTFKNIQYF.

The chain links TRBV24-1 to TRBJ2-1, with D unclear. Trimming removed 3 bases at V and 4 bases at J, with 12 bases between. The CDR3 is 15 amino acids. Germline assignment: CDR1 KGHDR and CDR2 SFDVKD. CDR3 sequence reads: CATSDPRWPYNEQFF. The CDR3 nucleotides are TGTGCCACCAGTGATCCCCGCTGGCCTTACAATGAGCAGTTCTTC.

V is TRBV28 and J is TRBJ2-7; perhaps TRBD2 as D (6 bases). The V gene lost 5 bases and the J gene lost 0 bases, with 17 bases spanning the gap. This CDR3 contains 16 residues. The germline V gene encodes CDR1 MDHEN and CDR2 SYDVKM. This CDR3 reads CASSPRDWYSSYEQYF. In nucleotides, the CDR3 is TGTGCCAGCAGTCCTCGGGACTGGTATAGCTCCTACGAGCAGTACTTC.

The chain is built from TRBV29-1 and TRBJ2-7, with 12 bases fitting TRBD2. The germline V gene has CDR1 SQVTM and CDR2 ANQGSEA. The CDR3 has 15 amino acids. The V and J ends lost 7 bases and 3 bases, in that order; junction bases with no gene match: 10. The CDR3 is CSALGLTSGSYEQYF. Written as DNA, the CDR3 is TGCAGCGCCCTAGGCTTGACTAGCGGGAGCTACGAGCAGTACTTC.

This clonotype was counted between two and nine times. The chain has TRBV7-2 and TRBJ2-6, with 12 bases aligning to TRBD1. The germline V gene has CDR1 SGHTA and CDR2 FQGNSA. With V trimmed by 3 bases and J by 0 bases, 3 bases remained unmatched. This CDR3 spans 18 amino acids. The DNA for the CDR3 is TGTGCCAGCAGCTTGGGACAGGGGGCTTCCTCTGGGGCCAACGTCCTGACTTTC. Protein product: CASSLGQGASSGANVLTF.

In nucleotides, the CDR3 is TGTGCCAGCAGTGTGACAGGAGGTAGCACTGAAGCTTTCTTT. Protein product: CASSVTGGSTEAFF. This sequence joins TRBV25-1 and TRBJ1-1, with a tentative D call TRBD1 (6 bases). The CDR3 runs to 14 residues. Trimming stripped 4 bases from V and 4 bases from J, with 13 bases between. Germline lookup yields CDR1 MGHDK and CDR2 SYGVNS. The full variable domain, in which reference TRBV25-1 and TRBJ1-1 provide the parts outside the CDR3, is EADIYQTPRYLVIGTGKKITLECSQTMGHDKMYWYQQDPGMELHLIHYSYGVNSTEKGDLSSESTVSRIRTEHFPLTLESARPSHTSQYLCASSVTGGSTEAFFGQGTRLTVV.

This chain uses TRBV3-1 with TRBJ2-1; no clear D gene. Looked up from germline, CDR1 is LGHDT and CDR2 is YNNKEL (reference sequence). This CDR3 is 15 amino acids long. Trimming cost V 4 bases and J 8 bases, with 18 bases left between them. CDR3 coding DNA: TGTGCCAGCAGCCCAAGTCCCTCCAAGGGCGATGAGCAGTTCTTC. Translation: CASSPSPSKGDEQFF.

This chain connects TRBV4-1 to TRBJ1-5; no clear D. This CDR3 region has 13 residues. Germline-derived CDR1 and CDR2 are MGHRA and YSYEKL. Trimming removed 2 bases from V and 6 bases from J, with 8 bases in between. Here the CDR3 reads CASSQFRGQPQHF. CDR3 DNA sequence: TGCGCCAGCAGCCAATTCAGAGGTCAGCCCCAGCATTTT.

This clonotype was found a few times. The gene calls are TRBV20-1 and TRBJ2-1, with D possibly TRBD2 on 6 matching bases. Germline CDR1 reads DFQATT; CDR2 reads SNEGSKA (reference sequence). Trimming removed 0 bases from V and 3 bases from J, with 15 bases in between. The CDR3 sequence is 16 residues long. The CDR3 here is CSARDHGDSIYNEQFF. In nucleotides, the CDR3 is TGCAGTGCTAGAGATCACGGGGACTCCATCTACAATGAGCAGTTCTTC.

This clonotype was detected many times. The gene calls are TRBV29-1 and TRBJ2-5; D ambiguous. Germline V CDR1 and CDR2: SQVTM, ANQGSEA. This CDR3 region has 11 residues. The V end was cut by 2 bases, the J end by 8 bases, with 9 bases between. The DNA of the CDR3 is TGCAGCGTTGAAAACTACGGTACCCAGTACTTC. Its translation is CSVENYGTQYF.

This clonotype was seen a few times. V gene TRBV7-2 combines with J gene TRBJ2-5; 10 bases are a match to TRBD2. The CDR3 is made up of 18 amino acids. Germline trimming cut 4 bases from V and 5 bases from J; bases unmatched to any gene: 16. Germline-derived CDR1 and CDR2 are SGHTA and FQGNSA. CDR3 nucleotide sequence: TGTGCCAGCAGCTCCCCTTGGGGGAGCGGGAGGGCCGGGGAGACCCAGTACTTC. Translated, it gives CASSSPWGSGRAGETQYF.

The genes are TRBV30 and TRBJ1-1; TRBD1 matches at 10 bases. Germline V gives CDR1 GTSNPN, CDR2 SVGIG (reference sequence). V lost 4 bases to trimming and J lost 4 bases; unmatched junction nucleotides: 6. The CDR3 runs 14 residues. CDR3 amino acids: CAWNTGTGATEAFF. CDR3 bases: TGTGCCTGGAACACCGGGACAGGGGCCACTGAAGCTTTCTTT.

This clonotype was detected a few times. This chain uses TRBV7-2 with TRBJ2-1; D is unresolved. Per germline, CDR1 SGHTA and CDR2 FQGNSA. CDR3 size: 13 residues. V lost 5 bases and J lost 9, with 14 bases in between. DNA for the CDR3: TGTGCCAGCAGCATCCTTTCGGCCGGTGAGCAGTTCTTC. It yields the protein CASSILSAGEQFF. Supplemented by reference TRBV7-2 and TRBJ2-1, the full variable domain reads GAGVSQSPSNKVTEKGKDVELRCDPISGHTALYWYRQSLGQGLEFLIYFQGNSAPDKSGLPSDRFSAERTGGSVSTLTIQRTQQEDSAVYLCASSILSAGEQFFGPGTRLTVL.

This clonotype was recorded a few times. The CDR3 region has the DNA TGTGCCAGCCTTTTACGGACAGGGCCGAACACTGAAGCTTTCTTT. It translates to CASLLRTGPNTEAFF. This chain connects TRBV28 to TRBJ1-1; 8 bases are shared with TRBD1. The germline V gene encodes CDR1 MDHEN and CDR2 SYDVKM. The CDR3 totals 15 residues. The V and J ends lost 8 bases and 1 base, in that order; junction bases with no gene match: 9.

CDR3 nucleotide sequence: TGCAGTGCTAGAGAACGTAGCTCCTACGAGCAGTACTTC. Translating it yields CSARERSSYEQYF. The chain recombines TRBV20-1 with TRBJ2-7; no reliable D call. CDR3 length: 13 amino acids. Germline V lookup: CDR1 DFQATT, CDR2 SNEGSKA (reference sequence). The V end lost 0 bases, the J end lost 0 bases, and 6 bases lay between the germline ends.

This chain connects TRBV14 to TRBJ2-2, with D unclear. Trimming removed 4 bases at V and 8 bases at J, with 8 bases between. CDR1 is SGHDN, CDR2 FVKESK, per germline. The CDR3 runs to 12 residues. DNA of the CDR3: TGTGCCAGCAGCCCCCTGGGGGGGGAGCTGTTTTTT. It is translated as CASSPLGGELFF.

This clonotype turned up a few times. The chain joins TRBV4-1 to TRBJ2-1; TRBD2 might be the D (5 bases). The CDR3 sequence is 14 residues long. CDR1 MGHRA and CDR2 YSYEKL come from the germline V gene. Trimming pared 4 bases from V and 7 bases from J, leaving 14 bases between. The CDR3 region has the DNA TGCGCCAGCAGCCTCCACTTAAGGGAGAATGAGCAGTTCTTC. Translation gives CASSLHLRENEQFF.